This T cell receptor beta chain was documented in a study of blood T cell repertoires in COVID-19. Whole-study context: Researchers got acute and convalescent COVID-19 samples from the United States, Italy and Spain. PBMCs, B-cell-depleted T cells, or T cells were the source of the cDNA or gDNA that made up the material.

Enrolment of Seattle patients took place during active infection, and they were followed longitudinally. The CDR3 consists of 13 residues. V gave up 5 bases and J gave up 3 bases, with 11 bases separating them. CDR1 is SGHVS, CDR2 FQNEAQ, per germline. In the original processing: Reference gene primer amplification yielded estimated nucleated cell counts. The repertoire was sequenced with immunoSEQ multiplex PCR; TCRdb's copy has only in-frame clones and lacks some. For V, J and clone size, that table is used; D and trimming come from the DNA. The sample comprises fewer than 700,000 clones, around nine tenths of which are singletons, and around 8% rests with the top ten.

The sequencing input was peripheral blood. The chain uses TRBV7-8 and TRBJ2-7, with D unresolved. This receptor was taken from a woman aged 45-65 years with COVID-19, enrolled during active disease. CDR3 residues: CASSDMGHYEQYF. As DNA, the CDR3 is TGTGCCAGCAGCGACATGGGTCACTACGAGCAGTACTTC.